This T cell receptor beta chain was recorded in a study of early T cells in non-severe SARS-CoV-2 infection. Overall study context: Bulk RNA isolated from unsorted whole blood underwent sequencing; chains were not paired.

Individual cDNA molecules received unique molecular identifiers during library preparation. TCRdb independently ran MiXCR on the 5' RACE reads; one entry per CDR3 protein. The table includes about 83,000 distinct CDR3 sequences, roughly 13% detected once. Trimming left V 0 bases short and J 6 bases short, with 11 bases between. CDR3 length: 15 residues. Germline values: CDR1 LGHDT, CDR2 YNNKEL (reference sequence). Study results and limitations: VDJdb matching, biased toward anti-spike CD8 responses, missed private and CD4 specificities.

This clonotype was counted a few times. Its antigen is as yet unknown. The chain combines TRBV3-1 with TRBJ1-4; no reliable D call. The sample was whole blood. The clonotype comes from an adult who was a healthcare worker with PCR-confirmed SARS-CoV-2 infection or an uninfected control (not recorded which). CDR3 sequence reads: CASSQDSGSYEKLFF. The CDR3 nucleotides read TGTGCCAGCAGCCAAGATTCAGGATCGTATGAAAAACTGTTTTTT.